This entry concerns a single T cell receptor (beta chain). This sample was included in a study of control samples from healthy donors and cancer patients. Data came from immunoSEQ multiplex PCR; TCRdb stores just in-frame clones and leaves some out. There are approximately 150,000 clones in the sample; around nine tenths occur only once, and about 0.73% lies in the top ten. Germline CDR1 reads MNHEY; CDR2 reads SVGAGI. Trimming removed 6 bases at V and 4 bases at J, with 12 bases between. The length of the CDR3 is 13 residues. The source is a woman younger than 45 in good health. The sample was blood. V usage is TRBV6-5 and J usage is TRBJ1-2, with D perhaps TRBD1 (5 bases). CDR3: CASRTGPPYGYTF. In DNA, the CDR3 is TGTGCCAGCAGGACGGGACCTCCCTATGGCTACACCTTC.